This T cell receptor beta chain was retrieved from a study of blood T cell repertoires in COVID-19. The CDR3 consists of 18 residues. J lost 5 bases, V lost 5 bases, and 11 bases had no gene match. Germline V gene sequence: CDR1 MDHEN, CDR2 SYDVKM. TCRdb's copy holds only in-frame clones and misses some; the assay was immunoSEQ multiplex PCR. The data show about 410,000 clones, over 75% seen once. Sequenced sample: peripheral blood. The chain is built from TRBV28 and TRBJ2-5, with 16 bases lining up with TRBD2. The sequence derives from a woman between 40 and 50 years old with COVID-19, enrolled during active disease. Here the CDR3 DNA reads TGTGCCAGCAGTCCTCCCGGGACTAGCGGGGGGGCGAGGGAGACCCAGTACTTC. It specifies CASSPPGTSGGARETQYF.